One and the same sample provided the 27 T cell receptor beta chains below, sequenced in a study of blood T cell repertoires in COVID-19. Using immunoSEQ multiplex PCR, the repertoire was profiled, and TCRdb retains in-frame clones only, with some absent. The sample has approximately 250,000 clones, 80% to 90% seen once. Sample: PBMCs or T cells enriched from blood (not recorded which). These receptors were taken from a woman aged 40-49 years who had been exposed to COVID-19.

V gene TRBV2 combines with J gene TRBJ1-3, with 8 positions matching TRBD1. CDR3 length equals 13 residues. Germline values: CDR1 SNHLY, CDR2 FYNNEI. Losses at the gene ends were 8 bases for V and 2 bases for J; bases not matched to a gene: 2. The CDR3 sequence is CASARGPGNTIYF. The CDR3 DNA is TGTGCCAGCGCCAGGGGGCCTGGAAACACCATATATTTT.

Worth noting for this clone: Germline is not matched at one junction end, which may reflect a read error. The chain employs TRBV5-1 and TRBJ1-5, with TRBD1 matching 7 bases. The CDR3 has 13 residues. Germline V gene lookup returns CDR1 SGHRS and CDR2 YFSETQ. CDR3 nucleotides: TGTGCCAGCAGCTTGGGGGACAGCCAGCCCCAGCATTTT. Protein product: CASSLGDSQPQHF.

The rearrangement joins TRBV13 to TRBJ1-1, with 8 bases matching TRBD1. CDR1 is PRHDT, CDR2 FYEKMQ, per germline (reference sequence). The V gene end was trimmed by 1 base and the J gene end by 0 bases; junction bases not matched to a gene: 4. This CDR3 has 16 residues. This CDR3 reads CASSLAGQGLNTEAFF. The CDR3 nucleotides are TGTGCCAGCAGCTTAGCCGGACAGGGACTGAACACTGAAGCTTTCTTT. Together with reference TRBV13 and TRBJ1-1, the CDR3 gives the full variable domain: AAGVIQSPRHLIKEKRETATLKCYPIPRHDTVYWYQQGPGQDPQFLISFYEKMQSDKGSIPDRFSAQQFSDYHSELNMSSLELGDSALYFCASSLAGQGLNTEAFFGQGTRLTVV.

The rearrangement uses TRBV5-1 and TRBJ2-3, with 8 bases aligning to TRBD2. Germline lookup yields CDR1 SGHRS and CDR2 YFSETQ. The CDR3 runs to 15 residues. Unmatched junction bases numbered 1, after V lost 0 bases and J lost 1 base. In nucleotides, the CDR3 is TGCGCCAGCAGCTTGGCGCGGGGGGGCACAGATACGCAGTATTTT. Translated, it gives CASSLARGGTDTQYF.

The chain employs TRBV18 and TRBJ2-7; possibly TRBD1 for D (5 bases). In germline, CDR1 is KGHSH, CDR2 LQKENI. Trimming pared 3 bases from V and 1 base from J, leaving 7 bases between. The CDR3 has 13 residues. CDR3 sequence (DNA): TGTGCCAGCTCACCCGACAGTTCCTACGAGCAGTACTTC. Translation gives CASSPDSSYEQYF.

A few counts support this clone. This chain links TRBV18 with TRBJ2-1, with a tentative D call TRBD1 (5 bases). Germline-derived CDR1 and CDR2 are KGHSH and LQKENI. V was cut by 2 bases and J by 9 bases, with 14 bases left in between. The CDR3 consists of 14 residues. CDR3 DNA: TGTGCCAGCTCACCAGGGGCTTCCGAGGCTGAGCAGTTCTTC. Its protein is CASSPGASEAEQFF.

The chain joins TRBV28 to TRBJ1-1, with D perhaps matching TRBD1 (5 bases). Per germline, CDR1 MDHEN and CDR2 SYDVKM. V was pared by 9 bases and J by 0 bases, with 11 bases between. This CDR3 has 13 amino acids. This CDR3 is CASLLTVNTEAFF. DNA of the CDR3: TGTGCCAGTTTATTGACAGTGAACACTGAAGCTTTCTTT.

The J gene is TRBJ2-7, the V gene TRBV5-4; the match to TRBD1 covers 11 bases. CDR3 length equals 14 residues. The V gene's germline CDR1 is SGHNT and CDR2 YYREEE (reference sequence). The ends lost 5 bases at V and 5 bases at J; junction bases unmatched: 6. Here the CDR3 reads CASSGQGASHEQYF. The CDR3 nucleotides are TGTGCCAGCAGTGGACAGGGGGCGAGCCACGAGCAGTACTTC. Full variable domain (missing parts from reference TRBV5-4 and TRBJ2-7): ETGVTQSPTHLIKTRGQQVTLRCSSQSGHNTVSWYQQALGQGPQFIFQYYREEENGRGNFPPRFSGLQFPNYSSELNVNALELDDSALYLCASSGQGASHEQYFGPGTRLTVT.

V gene TRBV21-1 combines with J gene TRBJ2-7; the D call of TRBD1 is as the table states it, not checked on the DNA. TRBV21-1 is described as a pseudogene. The CDR3 runs to 15 residues. The CDR3 loop is CASSSGQGIFYEQYV. In nucleotides, the CDR3 is TGTGCCAGCAGCTCAGGACAGGGGATATTCTACGAGCAGTACGTC.

The gene calls are TRBV6-1 and TRBJ2-7; 8 positions agree with TRBD1. CDR3 length: 17 amino acids. Germline V gene data show CDR1 as MNHNS and CDR2 as SASEGT. The V gene end was trimmed by 2 bases and the J gene end by 0 bases; junction bases not matched to a gene: 9. The CDR3 region is CASSERDWTGNSYEQYV. CDR3 coding DNA: TGTGCCAGCAGTGAAAGAGATTGGACAGGGAACTCCTACGAGCAGTACGTC.

J is TRBJ1-2 and V is TRBV5-4; 8 nucleotides line up with TRBD1. J lost 4 bases, V lost 0 bases, and 11 bases had no gene match. CDR3 length equals 17 residues. The germline CDR1 and CDR2 sequences are SGHNT and YYREEE (reference sequence). CDR3: CASSLGTGRVVTYGYTF. The CDR3 nucleotides are TGTGCCAGCAGCTTGGGGACAGGGAGGGTAGTTACCTATGGCTACACCTTC. Full variable domain (outside the CDR3, taken from reference TRBV5-4 and TRBJ1-2): ETGVTQSPTHLIKTRGQQVTLRCSSQSGHNTVSWYQQALGQGPQFIFQYYREEENGRGNFPPRFSGLQFPNYSSELNVNALELDDSALYLCASSLGTGRVVTYGYTFGSGTRLTVV.

This rearrangement joins TRBV2 to TRBJ1-5; TRBD1 aligns across 7 bases. Trimming took 1 base from V and 9 from J; bases not matched to a gene: 15. Germline CDR1 reads SNHLY; CDR2 reads FYNNEI. The CDR3 is 17 residues long. The CDR3 bases are TGTGCCAGCAGTGAAGTATTGGGTCGAGGGGGCGAGAGGCCCCAGCATTTT. This gives the protein CASSEVLGRGGERPQHF.

This clone has a handful of counts. This rearrangement joins TRBV12-3 or TRBV12-4 to TRBJ2-2, with D unclear. This CDR3 comprises 12 residues. The V end was cut by 5 bases, the J end by 4 bases, with 5 bases between. In DNA form, the CDR3 reads TGTGCCAGCAGTCCTCTCACCGGGGAGCTGTTTTTT. This encodes CASSPLTGELFF.

This sequence joins TRBV6-6 and TRBJ1-3, with a weak D call TRBD1 (6 bases). Germline V lookup: CDR1 MNHNY, CDR2 SVGAGI (reference sequence). V lost 5 bases and J 4 bases, leaving 12 bases between the germline ends. This CDR3 is built from 14 residues. The CDR3 region has the DNA TGTGCCAGCAGTGGCCCAGGGGAGGGAAACACCATATATTTT. Residues: CASSGPGEGNTIYF.

The chain uses TRBV19 and TRBJ1-2; 10 bases are shared with TRBD1. V shed 6 bases and J 8 bases; nucleotides not matched to a gene: 18. This CDR3 comprises 17 residues. CDR1 is LNHDA, CDR2 SQIVND, per germline (reference sequence). This CDR3 is CASSPARQGARAWGYTF. The CDR3 coding sequence is TGTGCCAGTAGCCCGGCGAGACAGGGGGCGCGAGCATGGGGCTACACCTTC.

This rearrangement joins TRBV2 to TRBJ1-2, with a possible D match to TRBD1 (6 bases). Trimming took 4 bases from V and 3 from J, leaving 15 bases between them. Germline CDR1 and CDR2: SNHLY and FYNNEI. The CDR3 sequence is 15 residues long. Here the CDR3 reads CASSVTGYGDYGYTF. CDR3 sequence (DNA): TGTGCCAGCAGTGTCACAGGGTATGGGGACTATGGCTACACCTTC.

This chain uses TRBV10-3 with TRBJ1-5; D is unclear. CDR3 length: 14 amino acids. Germline CDR1 ENHRY, CDR2 SYGVKD. CDR3: CASQRSALDQPQHF. CDR3 in DNA: TGTGCGAGCCAAAGGAGCGCGTTGGATCAGCCCCAGCATTTT.

The chain recombines TRBV11-1 with TRBJ1-2, with 8 bases identical to TRBD1. The CDR3 has 13 residues. Germline values: CDR1 SGHAT, CDR2 FQDESV (reference sequence). Germline trimming cut 5 bases from V and 6 bases from J; bases unmatched to any gene: 5. The CDR3 coding sequence is TGTGCCAGCAGCGCGGACAGGGCTGATGGCTACACCTTC. Residues: CASSADRADGYTF. The full variable domain, its missing parts supplied by reference TRBV11-1 and TRBJ1-2, is EAEVAQSPRYKITEKSQAVAFWCDPISGHATLYWYRQILGQGPELLVQFQDESVVDDSQLPKDRFSAERLKGVDSTLKIQPAELGDSAMYLCASSADRADGYTFGSGTRLTVV.

The chain combines TRBV5-4 with TRBJ2-1; 8 bases match TRBD1. The germline gives CDR1 SGHNT, CDR2 YYREEE (reference sequence). V gave up 5 bases and J gave up 7 bases; unmatched junction bases: 8. The CDR3 loop spans 14 amino acids. In nucleotides, the CDR3 is TGTGCCAGCAGTTTTGAGGACAGGGTAAATGAGCAGTTCTTC. Protein: CASSFEDRVNEQFF.

In its sample, this clone was seen once. V gene TRBV5-4 combines with J gene TRBJ2-6, with a possible D match to TRBD1 (6 bases). The V end was cut by 4 bases, the J end by 2 bases, with 10 bases between. The germline gives CDR1 SGHNT, CDR2 YYREEE (reference sequence). The CDR3 length is 15 residues. In nucleotides, the CDR3 is TGTGCCAGCAGCCCCACAGGGACTGGGGCCAACGTCCTGACTTTC. Protein sequence: CASSPTGTGANVLTF.

The CDR3 loop reads CASSLQQGANTGELFF. The CDR3 DNA sequence: TGCGCCAGCAGCCTTCAGCAGGGGGCGAACACCGGGGAGCTGTTTTTT. The V gene is TRBV4-1, the J gene TRBJ2-2; 7 positions match TRBD1. The CDR3 contains 16 residues. Per germline, CDR1 MGHRA and CDR2 YSYEKL. Trimming at V came to 4 bases and at J to 0 bases, leaving 5 bases not matched to a gene.

The chain carries TRBV7-6 and TRBJ2-1, with 12 bases matching TRBD2. This CDR3 contains 16 residues. Germline CDR1 and CDR2: SGHVS and FNYEAQ. V dropped 1 base and J dropped 9; count of bases not matched to a gene: 7. CDR3 in amino acids: CASSLDLAGGNREQFF. The CDR3 nucleotides are TGTGCCAGCAGCTTAGATCTAGCGGGAGGGAATCGTGAGCAGTTCTTC.

Points on this clone: The junction and the germline gene differ at one end; a read error may be behind it. This sequence joins TRBV5-1 and TRBJ1-5; 10 bases fit TRBD1. The CDR3 length is 18 residues. Looked up from germline, CDR1 is SGHRS and CDR2 is YFSETQ. The CDR3 DNA reads as TGTGCCAGCAGCCATAAGAAATCCCGGGACAGGGGTAATCAGCCCCAGCATTTT. This translates into CASSHKKSRDRGNQPQHF. Complete variable domain (other parts from reference TRBV5-1 and TRBJ1-5): KAGVTQTPRYLIKTRGQQVTLSCSPISGHRSVSWYQQTPGQGLQFLFEYFSETQRNKGNFPGRFSGRQFSNSRSEMNVSTLELGDSALYLCASSHKKSRDRGNQPQHFGDGTRLSIL.

This rearrangement joins TRBV10-3 to TRBJ1-2; tentative D call: TRBD1 (5 bases). There are 15 residues in the CDR3. Trimming shortened V by 5 bases and J by 2 bases, and 15 bases separated the two germline ends. The germline V gene encodes CDR1 ENHRY and CDR2 SYGVKD. CDR3 region: CAISSVERDNYGYTF. CDR3 nucleotides: TGTGCCATCAGTTCCGTCGAGCGGGACAACTATGGCTACACCTTC.

The genes are TRBV11-3 and TRBJ1-1, with D hard to call. The CDR3 loop spans 13 amino acids. Germline V gene lookup returns CDR1 SGHNT and CDR2 YENEEA. The V gene lost 1 base and the J gene lost 6 bases, with 9 bases spanning the gap. As DNA, the CDR3 is TGTGCCAGCAGCTTAGTCGCGTTTCCTGAAGCTTTCTTT. This encodes CASSLVAFPEAFF.

The gene calls are TRBV6-5 and TRBJ2-1; no definite D call. Trimming left V 6 bases short and J 0 bases short, with 9 bases between. Germline-derived CDR1 and CDR2 are MNHEY and SVGAGI. The CDR3 has 14 residues. CDR3 loop: CASRDTTSYNEQFF. CDR3 nucleotide sequence: TGTGCCAGCAGAGACACCACCTCCTACAATGAGCAGTTCTTC.

This clone was counted at least ten times. The J gene is TRBJ2-3, the V gene TRBV11-2; 9 bases map to TRBD2. The CDR3 totals 18 residues. Germline CDR1 reads SGHAT; CDR2 reads FQNNGV. V was clipped by 4 bases and J by 0 bases; unmatched bases: 11. The DNA of the CDR3 is TGTGCCAGCAGCTACACGAACGGACTAGCGACTAGCACAGATACGCAGTATTTT. Translation: CASSYTNGLATSTDTQYF. The full variable domain, rest sourced from reference TRBV11-2 and TRBJ2-3, is EAGVAQSPRYKIIEKRQSVAFWCNPISGHATLYWYQQILGQGPKLLIQFQNNGVVDDSQLPKDRFSAERLKGVDSTLKIQPAKLEDSAVYLCASSYTNGLATSTDTQYFGPGTRLTVL.